This T cell receptor (beta chain) was recovered during a study of cytomegalovirus exposure and HLA in healthy donors. Study background: Sequencing of some 190 million T cells in an earlier analysis found 90 million to 120 million unique TCR beta sequences. Points from the study as a whole: A later look showed TCR association rates differing by HLA locus, highest for DRB1 and lowest for HLA-C. In a later analysis, V- and J-gene trimming of beta chains associated with a DCLRE1C missense variant, replicated independently.

CDR1 MDHEN and CDR2 SYDVKM come from the germline V gene. Unmatched junction bases numbered 5, after V lost 6 bases and J lost 0 bases. The CDR3 loop spans 14 amino acids. Remarks on this clone: Its specificity is not known.

When sampled, the donors appeared nominally healthy, though they likely had unrecorded immune exposures. PCR employed 60 Vbeta and 13 Jbeta primers. The data were produced by immunoSEQ multiplex PCR, yet TCRdb's version contains in-frame clones alone and is incomplete. This table holds some 210,000 clones, 60% to 80% found once. Material: PBMCs. This chain joins TRBV28 and TRBJ2-7; 7 bases match TRBD1. This clonotype was obtained from a male donor in good health and CMV-seronegative. Here the CDR3 reads CASSQTGSSYEQYF. Written as DNA, the CDR3 is TGTGCCAGCAGCCAGACAGGGAGCTCCTACGAGCAGTACTTC.